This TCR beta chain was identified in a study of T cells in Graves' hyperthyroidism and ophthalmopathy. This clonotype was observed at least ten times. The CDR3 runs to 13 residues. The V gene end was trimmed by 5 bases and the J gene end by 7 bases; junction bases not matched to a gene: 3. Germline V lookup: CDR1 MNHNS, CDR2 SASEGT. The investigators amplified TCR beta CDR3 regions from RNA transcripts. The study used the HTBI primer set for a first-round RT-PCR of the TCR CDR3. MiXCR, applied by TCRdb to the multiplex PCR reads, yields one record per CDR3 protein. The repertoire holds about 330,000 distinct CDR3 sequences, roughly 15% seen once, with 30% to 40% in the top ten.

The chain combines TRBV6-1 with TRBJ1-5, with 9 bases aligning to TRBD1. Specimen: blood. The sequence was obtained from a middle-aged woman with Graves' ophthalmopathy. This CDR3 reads CASSPTGGQPQHF. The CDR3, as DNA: TGTGCCAGCAGTCCGACAGGGGGACAGCCCCAGCATTTT.